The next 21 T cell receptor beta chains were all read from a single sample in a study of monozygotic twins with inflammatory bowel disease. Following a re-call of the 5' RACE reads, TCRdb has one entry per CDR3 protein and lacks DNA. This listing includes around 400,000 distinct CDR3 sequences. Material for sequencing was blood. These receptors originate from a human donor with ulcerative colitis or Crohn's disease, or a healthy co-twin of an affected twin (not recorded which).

The CDR3 sequence is CASSLGYGGPGTDTQYF. The chain joins TRBV7-9 to TRBJ2-3; without DNA, the TCRdb call of TRBD1 cannot be checked. This CDR3 region has 17 residues. Germline V lookup: CDR1 SEHNR, CDR2 FQNEAQ (reference sequence).

The CDR3 region is CASSLLAGGDTGELFF. The chain joins TRBV19 to TRBJ2-2; the D gene TCRdb calls, TRBD2, cannot be checked with no DNA. There are 16 residues in the CDR3. CDR1 is LNHDA and CDR2 is SQIVND in the germline V gene (reference sequence).

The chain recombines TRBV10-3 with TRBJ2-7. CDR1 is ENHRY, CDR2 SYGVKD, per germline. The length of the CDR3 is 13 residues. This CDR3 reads CAISASNSYEQYF.

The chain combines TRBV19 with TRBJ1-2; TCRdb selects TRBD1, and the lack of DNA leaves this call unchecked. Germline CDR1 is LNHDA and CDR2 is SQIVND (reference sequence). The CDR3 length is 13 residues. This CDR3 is CASKTGGIYGYTF.

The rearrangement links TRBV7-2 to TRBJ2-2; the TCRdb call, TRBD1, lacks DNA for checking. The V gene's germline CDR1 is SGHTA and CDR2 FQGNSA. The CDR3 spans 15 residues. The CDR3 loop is CASSTGGLATGELFF.

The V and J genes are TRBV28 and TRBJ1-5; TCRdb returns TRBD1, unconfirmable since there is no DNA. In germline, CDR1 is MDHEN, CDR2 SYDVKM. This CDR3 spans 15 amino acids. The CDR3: CACSPGGKGNQPQHF.

CDR3 protein: CASSFLGRLAAGELFF. The chain employs TRBV7-9 and TRBJ2-2; TCRdb names TRBD2, which stays unverified in the absence of DNA. The CDR3 covers 16 residues. Germline values: CDR1 SEHNR, CDR2 FQNEAQ (reference sequence).

CDR3 loop: CASSYPPSGRWTGELFF. This rearrangement joins TRBV6-2 or TRBV6-3 to TRBJ2-2; there is no DNA to check the TCRdb D call of TRBD2. The germline gives CDR1 MNHEY, CDR2 SVGEGT. The CDR3 is 17 residues long.

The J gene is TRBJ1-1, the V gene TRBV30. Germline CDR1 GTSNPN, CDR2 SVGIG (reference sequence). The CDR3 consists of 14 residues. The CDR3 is CAWSAVKVNTEAFF.

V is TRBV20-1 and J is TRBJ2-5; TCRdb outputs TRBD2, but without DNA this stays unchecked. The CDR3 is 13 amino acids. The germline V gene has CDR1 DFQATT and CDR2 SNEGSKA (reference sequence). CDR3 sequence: CSARGRLDETQYF.

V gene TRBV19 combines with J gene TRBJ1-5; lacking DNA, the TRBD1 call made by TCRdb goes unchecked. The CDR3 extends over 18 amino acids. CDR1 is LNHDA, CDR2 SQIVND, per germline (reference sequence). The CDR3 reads CASSMGTLMGQGKQPQHF.

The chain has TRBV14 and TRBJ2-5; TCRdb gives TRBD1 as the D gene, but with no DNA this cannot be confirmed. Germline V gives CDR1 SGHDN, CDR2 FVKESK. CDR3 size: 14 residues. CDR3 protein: CASSPRGLRETQYF.

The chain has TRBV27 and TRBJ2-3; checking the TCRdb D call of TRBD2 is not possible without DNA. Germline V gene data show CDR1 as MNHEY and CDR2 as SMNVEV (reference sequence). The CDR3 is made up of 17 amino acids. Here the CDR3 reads CASSKPGLAAGTDTQYF.

The CDR3 protein is CAWSLADTQYF. This chain joins TRBV30 and TRBJ2-3. Germline loops: CDR1 GTSNPN, CDR2 SVGIG (reference sequence). The CDR3 sequence is 11 residues long.

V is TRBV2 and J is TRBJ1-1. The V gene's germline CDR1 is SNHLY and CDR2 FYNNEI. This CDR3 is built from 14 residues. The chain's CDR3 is CASTSEEGNTEAFF.

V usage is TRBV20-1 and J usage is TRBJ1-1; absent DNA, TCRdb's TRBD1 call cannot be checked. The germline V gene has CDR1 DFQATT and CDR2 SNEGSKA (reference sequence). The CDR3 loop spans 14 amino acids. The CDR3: CSARAGQGDPEAFF.

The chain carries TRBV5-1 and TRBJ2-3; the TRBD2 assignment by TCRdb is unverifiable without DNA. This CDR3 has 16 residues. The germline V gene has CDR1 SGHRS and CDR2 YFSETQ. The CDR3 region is CASRASGRAITDTQYF.

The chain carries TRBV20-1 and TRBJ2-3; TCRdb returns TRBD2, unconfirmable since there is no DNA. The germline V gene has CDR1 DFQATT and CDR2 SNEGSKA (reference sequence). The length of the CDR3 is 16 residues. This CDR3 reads CSARVIPGARTDTQYF.

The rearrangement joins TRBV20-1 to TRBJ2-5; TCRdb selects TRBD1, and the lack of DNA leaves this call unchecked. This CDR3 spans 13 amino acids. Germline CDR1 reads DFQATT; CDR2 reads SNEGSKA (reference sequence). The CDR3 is CSARRQGEETQYF.

The CDR3 sequence is CASSLGTSGDEQFF. This rearrangement joins TRBV5-1 to TRBJ2-1; the D call of TRBD2 rests on TCRdb alone, since no DNA is present to check it. There are 14 residues in the CDR3. CDR1 and CDR2 (germline): SGHRS, YFSETQ.

This chain's CDR3 is CSGSQVVDTEAFF. The chain carries TRBV29-1 and TRBJ1-1; TCRdb proposes TRBD1, but this gene call is untestable without DNA. Germline V gene data show CDR1 as SQVTM and CDR2 as ANQGSEA. This CDR3 spans 13 amino acids.